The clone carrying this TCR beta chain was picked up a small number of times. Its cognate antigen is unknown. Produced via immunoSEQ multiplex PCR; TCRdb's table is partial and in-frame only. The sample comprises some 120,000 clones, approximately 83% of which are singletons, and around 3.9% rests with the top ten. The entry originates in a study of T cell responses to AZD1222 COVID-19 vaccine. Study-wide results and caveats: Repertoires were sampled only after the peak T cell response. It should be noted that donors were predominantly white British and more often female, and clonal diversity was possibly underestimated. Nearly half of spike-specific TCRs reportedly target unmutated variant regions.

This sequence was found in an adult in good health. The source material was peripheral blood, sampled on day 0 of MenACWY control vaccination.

The CDR3 sequence is CSVEGGGIYSYNEQFF. In DNA form, the CDR3 reads TGCAGCGTTGAAGGCGGGGGGATTTACTCCTACAATGAGCAGTTCTTC. The chain couples TRBV29-1 to TRBJ2-1, with 8 bases lining up with TRBD2. Germline CDR1 SQVTM, CDR2 ANQGSEA. V trimming: 1 base; J trimming: 0 bases; junction bases outside the gene matches: 5. CDR3 length equals 16 residues.